The rows below give T cell receptor beta chains drawn from one sample of a study of blood T cell repertoires in COVID-19. Libraries were prepared by immunoSEQ multiplex PCR; TCRdb keeps only in-frame clonotypes and omits some of them. Of about 140,000 clones in the sample, about 87% were seen once. Material for sequencing was peripheral blood. The receptors were sampled from a human donor with COVID-19, enrolled during active disease. The donor label of this sample is uncertain. Both conserved end residues are part of each CDR3. A D gene is named only where the DNA matches it firmly. For some rows the clone size is stated as once, few or many, or as a class when expanded; others skip it.

>.|TRBJ2-2|TRBV18|.
CASSPQAGTNTGELFF
TGTGCCAGCTCACCACAGGCAGGGACGAACACCGGGGAGCTGTTTTTT
>.|TRBJ1-2|TRBV28|.
CASSEYGTAPYGYTF
TGTGCCAGCAGTGAATACGGGACTGCCCCTTATGGCTACACCTTC
>.|TRBJ2-5|TRBV9|.
CASSVEVGETQYF
TGTGCCAGCAGCGTAGAAGTCGGAGAGACCCAGTACTTC
>TRBD1|TRBJ1-1|TRBV19|.
CASSNPTGGTEAFF
TGTGCCAGTAGTAACCCGACAGGGGGAACTGAAGCTTTCTTT
>TRBD2|TRBJ2-5|TRBV5-4|few
CASSLKRGVQETQYF
TGTGCCAGCAGCTTGAAGCGGGGGGTTCAAGAGACCCAGTACTTC
>TRBD2|TRBJ2-3|TRBV2|.
CASTPLRGSGGTDTQYF
TGTGCCAGCACTCCACTGCGTGGTAGCGGGGGTACAGATACGCAGTATTTT
>TRBD2|TRBJ2-1|TRBV6-2/TRBV6-3|.
CASSYSKAGGPYNEQFF
TGTGCCAGCAGTTACAGCAAAGCGGGGGGGCCCTACAATGAGCAGTTCTTC
>.|TRBJ2-2|TRBV19|.
CASSPDSNTGELFF
TGTGCCAGTAGTCCAGACAGTAACACCGGGGAGCTGTTTTTT
>.|TRBJ1-6|TRBV7-8|.
CASSLGDGGGSYNSPLHF
TGTGCCAGCAGCTTAGGGGATGGGGGGGGCTCCTATAATTCACCCCTCCACTTT
>TRBD2|TRBJ2-2|TRBV5-6|.
CASSYPGLAGGGGELFF
TGTGCCAGCAGCTACCCAGGACTAGCGGGGGGTGGCGGGGAGCTGTTTTTT
>TRBD2|TRBJ2-2|TRBV7-3|.
CASSLSGGRAAGELFF
TGTGCCAGCAGCTTAAGCGGCGGGAGGGCCGCCGGGGAGCTGTTTTTT
>.|TRBJ1-4|TRBV15|few
CATQGSNEKLFF
TGTGCCACTCAGGGATCTAATGAAAAACTGTTTTTT